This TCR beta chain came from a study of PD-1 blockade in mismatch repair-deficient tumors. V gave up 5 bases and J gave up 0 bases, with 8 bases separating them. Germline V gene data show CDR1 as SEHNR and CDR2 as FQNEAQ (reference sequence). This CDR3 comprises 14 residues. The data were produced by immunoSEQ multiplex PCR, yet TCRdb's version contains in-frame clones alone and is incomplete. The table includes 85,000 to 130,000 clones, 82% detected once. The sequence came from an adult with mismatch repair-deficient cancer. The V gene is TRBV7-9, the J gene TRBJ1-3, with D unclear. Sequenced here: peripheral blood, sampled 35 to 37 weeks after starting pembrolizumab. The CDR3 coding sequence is TGTGCCAGCAGCACCCAGGACTCTGGAAACACCATATATTTT. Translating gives CASSTQDSGNTIYF.